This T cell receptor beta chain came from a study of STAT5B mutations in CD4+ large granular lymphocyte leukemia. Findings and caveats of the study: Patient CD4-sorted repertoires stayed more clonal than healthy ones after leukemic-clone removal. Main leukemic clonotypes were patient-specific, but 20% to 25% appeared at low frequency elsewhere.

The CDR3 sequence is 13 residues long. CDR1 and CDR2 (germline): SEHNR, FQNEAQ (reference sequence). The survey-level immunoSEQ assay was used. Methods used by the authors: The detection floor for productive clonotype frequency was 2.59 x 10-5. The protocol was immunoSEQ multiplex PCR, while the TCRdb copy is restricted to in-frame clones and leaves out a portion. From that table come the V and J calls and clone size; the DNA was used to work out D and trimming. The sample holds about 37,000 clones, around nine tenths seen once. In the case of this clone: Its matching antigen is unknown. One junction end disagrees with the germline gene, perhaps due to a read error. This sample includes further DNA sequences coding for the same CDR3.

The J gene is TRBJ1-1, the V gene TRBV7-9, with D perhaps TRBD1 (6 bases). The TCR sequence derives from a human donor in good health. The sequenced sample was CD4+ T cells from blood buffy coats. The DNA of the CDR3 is TGTGCCAGCAGCTTAGAAGGGGGGGCTGAAGCCTTCTTT. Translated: CASSLEGGAEAFF.